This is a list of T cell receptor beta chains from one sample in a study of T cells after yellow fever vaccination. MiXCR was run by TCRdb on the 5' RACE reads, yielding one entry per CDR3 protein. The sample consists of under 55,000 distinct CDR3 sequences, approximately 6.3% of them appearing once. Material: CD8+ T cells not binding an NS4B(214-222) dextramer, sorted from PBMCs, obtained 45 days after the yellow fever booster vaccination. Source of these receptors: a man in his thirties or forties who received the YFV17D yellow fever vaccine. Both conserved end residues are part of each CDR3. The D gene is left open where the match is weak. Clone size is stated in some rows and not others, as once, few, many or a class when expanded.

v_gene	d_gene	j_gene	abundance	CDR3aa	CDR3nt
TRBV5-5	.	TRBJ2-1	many	CASSSGRGPSGDPFF	TGTGCCAGCAGCTCTGGCAGGGGCCCCAGTGGGGACCCGTTCTTC
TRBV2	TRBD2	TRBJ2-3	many	CASDGLAGISTDTQYF	TGTGCCAGCGATGGACTAGCGGGTATTAGCACAGATACGCAGTATTTT
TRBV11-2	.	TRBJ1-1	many	CASSLDAVGGTTEAFF	TGTGCCAGCAGCTTAGATGCGGTGGGAGGGACCACTGAAGCTTTCTTT
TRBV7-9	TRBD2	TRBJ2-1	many	CASSPPGLATDEQFF	TGTGCCAGCAGCCCCCCGGGACTAGCAACGGATGAGCAGTTCTTC
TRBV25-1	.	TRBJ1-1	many	CASYRGAEAFF	TGTGCCAGTTATAGGGGGGCTGAAGCTTTCTTT
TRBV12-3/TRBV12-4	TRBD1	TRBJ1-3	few	CASSPRDRRVGNTIYF	TGTGCCAGCAGTCCGCGGGACAGGAGGGTTGGAAACACCATATATTTT
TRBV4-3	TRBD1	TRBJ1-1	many	CASSQEDGTGEAFF	TGCGCCAGCAGCCAAGAGGACGGGACAGGGGAAGCTTTCTTT
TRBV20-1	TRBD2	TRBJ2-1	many	CSARDSSGGYNEQFF	TGCAGTGCTAGAGATTCTAGCGGAGGGTACAATGAGCAGTTCTTC
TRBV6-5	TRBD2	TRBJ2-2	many	CASSYTSGGNTGELFF	TGTGCCAGCAGTTACACTAGCGGGGGGAACACCGGGGAGCTGTTTTTT
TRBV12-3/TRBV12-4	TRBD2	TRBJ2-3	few	CASSIPSGRSRDTQYF	TGTGCCAGCAGCATACCTAGCGGGAGAAGTAGAGATACGCAGTATTTT
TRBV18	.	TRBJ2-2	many	CASSPLTENTGELFF	TGTGCCAGCTCACCATTGACAGAAAACACCGGGGAGCTGTTTTTT
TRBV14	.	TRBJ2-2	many	CASSHGHSTGELFF	TGTGCCAGCAGCCACGGACATTCCACCGGGGAGCTGTTTTTT
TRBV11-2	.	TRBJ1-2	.	CASSLNLAGVDYGYTF	TGTGCCAGCAGCTTAAATTTAGCAGGCGTCGACTATGGCTACACCTTC
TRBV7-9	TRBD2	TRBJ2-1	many	CASNQLAGGSNEQFF	TGTGCCAGCAACCAACTAGCGGGAGGGAGTAATGAGCAGTTCTTC
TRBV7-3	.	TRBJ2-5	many	CASSLNPGVETQYF	TGTGCCAGCAGCTTAAATCCGGGAGTGGAGACCCAGTACTTC
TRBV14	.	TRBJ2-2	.	CASSQVRIPNTGELFF	TGTGCCAGCAGCCAGGTCAGAATCCCGAACACCGGGGAGCTGTTTTTT
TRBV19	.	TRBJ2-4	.	CASSSHFEGGLAKNIQYF	TGTGCCAGTAGCAGCCACTTTGAGGGGGGGTTGGCCAAAAACATTCAGTACTTC
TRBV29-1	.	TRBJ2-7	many	CSVALFDSYEQYF	TGCAGCGTTGCCCTCTTCGACTCCTACGAGCAGTACTTC
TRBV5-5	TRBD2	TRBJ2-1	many	CASSLLAGVFNEQFF	TGTGCCAGCAGCTTACTAGCGGGAGTTTTTAATGAGCAGTTCTTC
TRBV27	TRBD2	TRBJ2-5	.	CASSPSGSFQETQYF	TGTGCCAGCAGTCCTAGCGGGAGCTTTCAAGAGACCCAGTACTTC
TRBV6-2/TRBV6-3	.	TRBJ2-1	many	CASRDGGYNEQFF	TGTGCCAGCAGAGATGGGGGATACAATGAGCAGTTCTTC
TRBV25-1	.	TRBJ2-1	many	CASMMYYEQFF	TGTGCCAGCATGATGTATTATGAGCAGTTCTTC
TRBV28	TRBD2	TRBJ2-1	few	CASSYNSGESSYNEQFF	TGTGCCAGCAGTTACAATAGCGGGGAAAGCTCCTACAATGAGCAGTTCTTC
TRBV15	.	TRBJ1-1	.	CATSISDSYTEAFF	TGTGCCACCAGCATTTCGGACAGCTACACTGAAGCTTTCTTT
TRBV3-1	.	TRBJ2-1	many	CASSHFATYNEQFF	TGTGCCAGCAGCCATTTTGCCACCTACAATGAGCAGTTCTTC
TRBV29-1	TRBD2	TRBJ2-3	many	CSVVAGWADTQYF	TGCAGCGTTGTAGCGGGATGGGCAGATACGCAGTATTTT
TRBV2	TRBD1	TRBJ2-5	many	CASSAGGQGWETQYF	TGTGCCAGCAGCGCCGGTGGACAGGGATGGGAGACCCAGTACTTC
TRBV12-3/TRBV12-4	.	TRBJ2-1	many	CASSHRRGGTYNEQFF	TGTGCCAGCAGTCATCGTCGGGGCGGTACCTACAATGAGCAGTTCTTC
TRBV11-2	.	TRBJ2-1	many	CASSPTPRGALTYNEQFF	TGTGCCAGCAGCCCAACCCCCCGCGGGGCACTGACCTACAATGAGCAGTTCTTC
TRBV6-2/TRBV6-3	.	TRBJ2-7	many	CASSYVAHYEQYF	TGTGCCAGCAGTTACGTGGCCCACTACGAGCAGTACTTC
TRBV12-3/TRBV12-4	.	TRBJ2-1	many	CASIRHGISYNEQFF	TGTGCCAGCATCCGGCACGGGATTTCCTACAATGAGCAGTTCTTC
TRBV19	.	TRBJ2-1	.	CASSATRLGRLNEQFF	TGTGCCAGTAGTGCCACAAGACTAGGAAGGTTGAATGAGCAGTTCTTC
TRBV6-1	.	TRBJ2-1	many	CASSKDSNNEQFF	TGTGCCAGCAGTAAGGACAGTAACAATGAGCAGTTCTTC
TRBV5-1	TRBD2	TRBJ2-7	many	CASSFSDSGSSYEQYF	TGCGCCAGCAGCTTCTCAGATAGCGGGAGCTCCTACGAGCAGTACTTC
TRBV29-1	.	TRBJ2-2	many	CSVGNERSMNTGELFF	TGCAGCGTTGGGAACGAGAGAAGTATGAACACCGGGGAGCTGTTTTTT
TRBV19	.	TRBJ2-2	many	CASTASGLNTGELFF	TGTGCCAGTACCGCCTCGGGACTGAACACCGGGGAGCTGTTTTTT
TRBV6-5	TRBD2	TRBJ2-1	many	CASRGTSGRSSYNEQFF	TGTGCCAGCCGCGGGACTAGCGGGAGGAGCTCCTACAATGAGCAGTTCTTC
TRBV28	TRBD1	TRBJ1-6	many	CASSPTGSSYNSPLHF	TGTGCCAGCAGTCCGACAGGGAGCTCCTATAATTCACCCCTCCACTTT
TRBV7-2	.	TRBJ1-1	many	CASSLGYGEGLTTEAFF	TGTGCCAGCAGCTTAGGTTACGGTGAGGGTTTGACCACTGAAGCTTTCTTT
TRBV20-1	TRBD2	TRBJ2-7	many	CSADTSGRYEQYF	TGCAGTGCTGATACTAGCGGGAGGTACGAGCAGTACTTC
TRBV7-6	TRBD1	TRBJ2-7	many	CASSLDPGQGAYEQYF	TGTGCCAGCAGCCTCGATCCGGGACAGGGGGCTTACGAGCAGTACTTC
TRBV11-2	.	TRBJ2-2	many	CASSPGLGGELFF	TGTGCCAGCAGCCCGGGACTTGGCGGGGAGCTGTTTTTT
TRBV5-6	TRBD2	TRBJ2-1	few	CASSLSWGGPYNEQFF	TGTGCCAGCAGCTTGTCTTGGGGAGGGCCATACAATGAGCAGTTCTTC
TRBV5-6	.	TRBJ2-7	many	CASSLSLAYEQYF	TGTGCCAGCAGCTTAAGTCTAGCCTACGAGCAGTACTTC